The sequence of this T cell receptor beta chain was determined in a study of cytomegalovirus exposure and HLA in healthy donors. With 60 Vbeta and 13 Jbeta primers, the PCR was carried out. Data came from immunoSEQ multiplex PCR; TCRdb stores just in-frame clones and leaves some out. The table lists some 120,000 clones, less than 85% of them singletons, with 1% in the top ten. Trimming removed 2 bases from V and 4 bases from J; junction bases left unmatched: 1. Germline values: CDR1 LNHDA, CDR2 SQIVND (reference sequence). The CDR3 length is 14 residues. The chain couples TRBV19 to TRBJ2-7, with 11 bases aligning to TRBD2. Sequenced input: PBMCs. The clonotype was recovered from a man aged 40-55 years in good health and CMV-seronegative. The CDR3 loop is CASSILAGGYEQYF. Here the CDR3 DNA reads TGTGCCAGTAGTATACTAGCGGGAGGTTACGAGCAGTACTTC.